These 27 T cell receptor beta chains originate from one sample sequenced in a study of tumor-infiltrating lymphocytes in primary liver carcinoma. Starting material for RNA and DNA co-extraction consisted of about 20-30 mg of unsorted bulk tissue. Researchers generated TCR beta cDNA from about 450 ng of total RNA, relying on a constant-region primer. Amplification in three nested multiplex PCR rounds with slightly modified ARM-PCR gave rise to TCR beta libraries. Each of the first two PCR rounds ran nine to ten cycles with TRBV1-TRBV30 forward and C-beta reverse primers. TCRdb passed the multiplex PCR reads through MiXCR, listing each CDR3 protein once. The table shows roughly 20,000 distinct CDR3 sequences, with roughly 80% occurring only once. The sequenced sample consisted of liver tumor tissue from sampling region 4. Subset noted: tumor region T4, right-lateral pole. The receptors were gathered from a young woman with primary liver carcinoma and hepatitis B virus infection.

About this clonotype itself: A read error may account for a junction end that differs from germline. The J gene is TRBJ2-2, the V gene TRBV6-5; 9 nucleotides agree with TRBD2. In germline, CDR1 is MNHEY, CDR2 SVGAGI. CDR3 length equals 16 residues. The CDR3 nucleotides are TGTGCCAGCGGGTGGACTAGCGCCCGAGGCACCGGGGAGCTCTCTTTT. This gives the protein CASGWTSARGTGELSF.

The chain couples TRBV11-2 to TRBJ2-3; the D gene is possibly TRBD2 (5 bases). The CDR3 totals 12 residues. Germline V gene sequence: CDR1 SGHAT, CDR2 FQNNGV. The V and J ends lost 9 bases and 6 bases respectively, with 13 bases between them. The CDR3 DNA reads as TGTGCCAGGAGCCCCTGGGAGGATACGCAGTATTTT. This codes for CARSPWEDTQYF.

This clonotype ranks as large. V and J are TRBV29-1 and TRBJ2-1, with a tentative D call TRBD1 (6 bases). Germline V gene lookup returns CDR1 SQVTM and CDR2 ANQGSEA. The CDR3 is made up of 14 amino acids. Trimming took off 7 bases at V and 6 bases at J, with 19 bases between the two ends. In DNA form, the CDR3 reads TGCAGCGCCGCGACAGGAGTAAGTTCCAATGAGCAGTTCTTC. Translated, it gives CSAATGVSSNEQFF.

Turning to this clonotype: It may be a read error: a sequence one base away is much more abundant. This sequence joins TRBV9 and TRBJ2-3; TRBD1 might be the D (6 bases). Germline V gives CDR1 SGDLS, CDR2 YYNGEE. This CDR3 has 12 amino acids. In DNA form, the CDR3 reads TGTGCCAGCAGCCAGCGGACAGATATGCAGTATTTT. It translates to CASSQRTDMQYF.

Of note for this clonotype: The junction shows a germline mismatch at one end, possibly a read error. V usage is TRBV11-2 and J usage is TRBJ1-1, with D perhaps matching TRBD1 (6 bases). The CDR3 runs 20 residues. From germline, CDR1 is SGHAT and CDR2 FQNNGV. The CDR3 reads CASSAWDMWRKRWSNTETFF. In DNA, the CDR3 is TGTGCCAGCAGCGCTTGGGACATGTGGCGCAAGAGGTGGAGTAACACTGAAACTTTCTTT.

This clonotype was counted a single time. One end of the junction fails to match germline, which may point to a read error. This rearrangement joins TRBV6-1 to TRBJ1-5; D is unresolved. The length of the CDR3 is 16 residues. Germline V gene sequence: CDR1 MNHNS, CDR2 SASEGT. Here the CDR3 reads CASSEHGSVHSQPQHF. The CDR3 nucleotides read TGTGCCAGCAGTGAACATGGGAGCGTCCACAGTCAGCCCCAACATTTT.

This clonotype is a singleton in its sample. Relative to the germline gene, one junction end is altered; a read error may explain this. The chain uses TRBV4-3 and TRBJ1-2; D gene unclear. The CDR3 runs to 14 residues. Germline assignment: CDR1 LGHNA and CDR2 YSLEER. CDR3 DNA sequence: TGCGCCAGCAGCACTGAGTTGGAAATCTATAGCTACACCTTC. This codes for CASSTELEIYSYTF.

A word on this clonotype: The conserved closing phenylalanine or tryptophan is absent in this CDR3, likely reflecting a read error. The limits of the CDR3 on the DNA are not certain, so only TCRdb's listed CDR3 is given. This chain links TRBV11-3 with TRBJ1-6. The CDR3 is 15 residues long, ends included. Germline lookup yields CDR1 SGHNT and CDR2 YENEEA. CDR3 in amino acids: CASSFKWSYNSPLRL.

A remark on this clonotype: The CDR3 does not end in the conserved phenylalanine or tryptophan, so this is likely a read error. The J gene is TRBJ2-1, the V gene TRBV10-3, with D perhaps matching TRBD2 (6 bases). V was pared by 2 bases and J by 4 bases, with 18 bases between. Germline V gives CDR1 ENHRY, CDR2 SYGVKD. This CDR3 comprises 17 residues. The CDR3 DNA reads as TGTGCCATCAGTGAGACCATGGTGGCTAGCGCTTACAATGAGCAGTTCATC. Residues: CAISETMVASAYNEQFI.

The chain employs TRBV6-1 and TRBJ2-4; a possible D gene is TRBD2 (6 bases). From germline, CDR1 is MNHNS and CDR2 SASEGT. The CDR3 has 16 amino acids. The germline V and J ends were trimmed by 6 bases and 2 bases, with 17 bases remaining between them. The CDR3 nucleotides read TGTGCCAGCAGATTGGGAGGCTGTCTATCCAAAAACATTCAGTACTTC. Translated: CASRLGGCLSKNIQYF.

This clonotype was picked up one time. The chain couples TRBV7-9 to TRBJ1-2; maybe TRBD1 (6 bases). CDR1 SEHNR and CDR2 FQNEAQ come from the germline V gene (reference sequence). The CDR3 has 13 residues. This CDR3 reads CTGSAQGPYGYTF. CDR3 sequence (DNA): TGTACCGGTTCGGCTCAGGGGCCCTATGGCTACACCTTC.

Regarding this clonotype: The germline gene is not matched at one end of the junction; a read error may be the cause. The CDR3 sequence is CGSGLGGTRNEQFF. Here the CDR3 DNA reads TGTGGCAGCGGCCTCGGGGGGACGCGGAATGAGCAGTTCTTC. The chain has TRBV11-2 and TRBJ2-1; TRBD2 aligns across 7 bases. CDR1 and CDR2 (germline): SGHAT, FQNNGV. The CDR3 consists of 14 residues.

The CDR3 coding sequence is TGTGCCAGGAGTCCTCGAGCAGGGGCAGGGGCCAACGTCCTGACTTTC. Residues: CARSPRAGAGANVLTF. V usage is TRBV6-5 and J usage is TRBJ2-6; D perhaps matches TRBD1 (6 bases). The CDR3 runs to 16 residues. Germline CDR1 is MNHEY and CDR2 is SVGAGI. V shed 9 bases and J shed 4 bases, with 19 bases lying between them.

Points on this clonotype: The junction departs from germline at one end; a sequencing error may be responsible. The chain combines TRBV10-3 with TRBJ2-5; D unresolved. This CDR3 contains 15 residues. In germline, CDR1 is ENHRY, CDR2 SYGVKD. As DNA, the CDR3 is TGTGCCATCAGTGAGTCGGTTACCAGTCAAGAGACACAGTACTTC. Its protein product is CAISESVTSQETQYF.

The V call is TRBV6-5, the J call TRBJ2-4; D gene ambiguous. This CDR3 is built from 17 residues. The V end lost 5 bases, the J end lost 16 bases, and 33 bases lay between the germline ends. Germline loops: CDR1 MNHEY, CDR2 SVGAGI. The CDR3 sequence: CASSPGPGLLAKNIRYF. CDR3 sequence (DNA): TGTGCCAGCAGTCCCGGTCCCGGCTTGCTTGCCAAAAACATTCGATACTTC.

As to this clonotype: One junction end disagrees with the germline gene, perhaps due to a read error. This chain uses TRBV7-9 with TRBJ2-1; 7 bases align to TRBD2. From germline, CDR1 is SEHNR and CDR2 FQNEAQ (reference sequence). The CDR3 covers 17 residues. The CDR3 bases are TGTGCTAGCAAGTCTATCAGCGCGGGAGCGATCTACAATGAGCAGTTCTTC. Translation: CASKSISAGAIYNEQFF.

This clonotype was counted ten times or more. This rearrangement joins TRBV28 to TRBJ2-5; no clear D. This CDR3 is 13 amino acids long. CDR1 and CDR2 from the germline V gene are MDHEN and SYDVKM. The ends were cut back, 3 bases at V and 0 bases at J, with 5 bases in the middle. CDR3 coding DNA: TGTGCCAGCAGTTTGTTGGACCAAGAGACCCAGTACTTC. The encoded protein is CASSLLDQETQYF.

The V and J genes are TRBV28 and TRBJ1-5; D may be TRBD1 (5 bases). CDR3 length: 13 amino acids. CDR1 MDHEN and CDR2 SYDVKM come from the germline V gene. V lost 11 bases, J lost 10 bases, and 21 bases lay in between. This chain's CDR3 is CASRRGSDGPQHF. The DNA of the CDR3 is TGTGCCTCCAGGCGGGGCTCGGATGGTCCCCAGCATTTT.

The rearrangement links TRBV12-3 or TRBV12-4 to TRBJ2-3; no definite D call. V lost 3 bases and J 0 bases, leaving 13 bases between the germline ends. The CDR3 has 16 residues. CDR3 DNA sequence: TGTGCCAGCAGTTTCACACAAGGCGGTAGCACAGATACGCAGTATTTT. Residues: CASSFTQGGSTDTQYF.

Note on this clonotype: Relative to the germline gene, one junction end is altered; a read error may explain this. The J gene is TRBJ2-1, the V gene TRBV10-3; D is undetermined. The CDR3 runs to 14 residues. Germline V lookup: CDR1 ENHRY, CDR2 SYGVKD. CDR3 loop: CDISPTATWDEQLF. CDR3 coding DNA: TGTGACATCAGTCCCACGGCGACCTGGGATGAGCAGCTCTTC.

The chain uses TRBV11-1 and TRBJ2-1; possibly TRBD1 or TRBD2 for D (5 bases each). Trimming removed 5 bases at V and 12 bases at J, with 14 bases between. From germline, CDR1 is SGHAT and CDR2 FQDESV (reference sequence). This CDR3 contains 12 residues. The CDR3 nucleotides are TGTGCCAGCAGCGGGACGGGACGGAGGCAGTTCTTC. Translating gives CASSGTGRRQFF.

The chain combines TRBV29-1 with TRBJ1-4; TRBD1 agrees at 8 bases. Germline-derived CDR1 and CDR2 are SQVTM and ANQGSEA. The trim removed 6 bases at V and 11 bases at J, leaving 8 bases unmatched. The CDR3 extends over 12 amino acids. CDR3: CSVMGQAEKLFF. The CDR3 DNA reads TGCAGCGTAATGGGACAGGCCGAGAAACTGTTTTTT.

Of note for this clonotype: Germline is not matched at one junction end, which may reflect a read error. This chain links TRBV11-1 with TRBJ2-2; 7 nucleotides match TRBD2. Germline CDR1 is SGHAT and CDR2 is FQDESV (reference sequence). This CDR3 has 16 amino acids. The CDR3 DNA is TGTGCCAGCTGCAGGGTTATGGCGGGAGTGTCCTGGGAGCTGTTATTT. As protein: CASCRVMAGVSWELLF.

In the case of this clonotype: Without the conserved terminal phenylalanine or tryptophan, this CDR3 likely stems from a read error. The chain has TRBV6-1 and TRBJ2-2; tentatively, D is TRBD2 (5 bases). CDR3 length: 19 amino acids. CDR1 is MNHNS and CDR2 is SASEGT in the germline V gene. CDR3 protein: CASSETLPGGAANTGELFC. CDR3 bases: TGTGCCAGCAGTGAAACCCTTCCCGGTGGCGCCGCGAACACCGGGGAACTGTTTTGT.

Regarding this clonotype: The DNA is omitted, as the CDR3 cannot be located on it reliably, and the CDR3 follows TCRdb's listing. The chain joins TRBV12-3 or TRBV12-4 to TRBJ2-3. The CDR3 is 13 amino acids in total, end residues counted. Here the CDR3 reads CASSYLCTDTQYF.

This clonotype has only a few counts. It is likely a read error, because the conserved phenylalanine at the end of the CDR3 is missing. V usage is TRBV6-1 and J usage is TRBJ2-1; perhaps TRBD2 as D (7 bases). This CDR3 contains 13 residues. Per the germline V gene, CDR1 is MNHNS and CDR2 is SASEGT. This CDR3 reads CASSEEGGGEQFL. CDR3 nucleotide sequence: TGTGCTAGCAGTGAAGAGGGGGGGGGCGAGCAGTTCTTA.

The sample holds a few counts of this clonotype. Mismatch with germline at one junction end may stem from a read error. The V and J genes are TRBV6-5 and TRBJ2-5, with D uncertain. This CDR3 spans 13 amino acids. Germline V gene sequence: CDR1 MNHEY, CDR2 SVGAGI. The CDR3 reads CASSTDGWLTQYF. CDR3 DNA sequence: TGTGCCAGCAGTACCGACGGGTGGCTGACCCAGTATTTC.